The TCR beta chain under discussion was sequenced for a study of T cells after yellow fever vaccination. Overall study findings and caveats: Booster sampling recovered most clones from primary vaccination (under 98% CD4, approximately 88% CD8). CD4 and CD8 compartments shared a small share of clonotypes. High-abundance clonotypes from the bulk population could contaminate FACS-sorted repertoires.

After removal of 7 bases from V and 1 base from J, the junction contained 10 bases not matched to a gene. CDR3 size: 16 residues. Germline V CDR1 and CDR2: DFQATT, SNEGSKA (reference sequence). As TCR cDNA was made by 5'RACE template switching, a universal primer site and UMIs were added. TCRdb reanalysed the 5' RACE reads using MiXCR and keeps one entry per CDR3 protein. Among roughly 250,000 distinct CDR3 sequences listed, approximately 13% were seen once. This clonotype turned up a few times. What it binds is not known. Material: CD4+ T cells sorted from PBMCs, obtained 45 days after the yellow fever booster vaccination. The chain links TRBV20-1 to TRBJ2-1, with 10 bases that match TRBD2. The sequence was obtained from a man aged 25 to 45 who received the YFV17D yellow fever vaccine. CDR3 loop: CSGETSGSRSYNEQFF. The CDR3 bases are TGCAGTGGAGAGACTAGCGGGTCCCGGTCCTACAATGAGCAGTTCTTC.